This T cell receptor beta chain was recovered during a study of cytomegalovirus exposure and HLA in healthy donors. Looking at the study overall: In a previous analysis, around 110 million unique TCR beta sequences were found from 170 million or so T cells. Study results and caveats: V- and J-gene trimming of TCR beta was linked (in a later analysis) to a missense DCLRE1C variant. Later analysis indicated greater clonal expansion among HLA-associated TCR beta chains than among equally common other chains.

This clone was seen once. Antigen unknown. This CDR3 is 13 amino acids long. V lost 0 bases, J lost 4 bases, and 5 bases lay in between. Germline assignment: CDR1 MGHRA and CDR2 YSYEKL. In the PCR, 60 Vbeta and 13 Jbeta primers were used. Measured with immunoSEQ multiplex PCR; TCRdb has only the in-frame clones, and not every one. This table holds around 120,000 clones, 75% to 85% found once. The rearrangement links TRBV4-1 to TRBJ2-3; D gene unclear. The sequencing sample was made of PBMCs. This TCR derives from a young man in good health and CMV-seronegative. CDR3 protein: CASSQDPADTQYF. CDR3 bases: TGCGCCAGCAGCCAAGATCCGGCAGATACGCAGTATTTT.